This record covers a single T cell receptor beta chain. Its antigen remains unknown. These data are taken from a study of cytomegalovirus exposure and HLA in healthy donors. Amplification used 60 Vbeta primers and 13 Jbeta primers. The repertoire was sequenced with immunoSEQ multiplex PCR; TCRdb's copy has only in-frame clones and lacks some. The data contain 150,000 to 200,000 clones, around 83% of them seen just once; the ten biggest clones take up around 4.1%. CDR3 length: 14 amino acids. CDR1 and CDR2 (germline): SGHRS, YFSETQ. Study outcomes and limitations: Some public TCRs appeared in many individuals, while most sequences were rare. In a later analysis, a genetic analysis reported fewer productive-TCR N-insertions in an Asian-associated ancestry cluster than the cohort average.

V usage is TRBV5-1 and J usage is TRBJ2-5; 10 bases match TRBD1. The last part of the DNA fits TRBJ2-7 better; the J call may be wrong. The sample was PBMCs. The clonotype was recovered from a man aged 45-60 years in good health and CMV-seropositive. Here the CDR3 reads CATKPGQGTYEQYF. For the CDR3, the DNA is TGCGCCACCAAACCGGGACAGGGGACCTACGAGCAGTACTTC.